The 10 T cell receptor beta chains given below trace back to one sample, sequenced in a study of human T cells and chemical hapten exposure. Time point meaning: healthy volunteer bleed at 6 weeks. Whole blood, unfractionated, served as the material for total RNA extraction. MiXCR, applied by TCRdb to the RACE reads, yields one record per CDR3 protein. This table has 75,000 to 80,000 distinct CDR3 sequences, approximately 8.6% appearing once. The sample comprised whole blood. The receptors stem from a female donor in good health. Some clones in this sample may be carry-over from other donors' samples.

This clonotype occurred many times. This chain uses TRBV20-1 with TRBJ1-2, with a tentative D call TRBD1 (5 bases). Germline V gene data show CDR1 as DFQATT and CDR2 as SNEGSKA (reference sequence). The V and J ends lost 6 bases and 4 bases respectively, with 15 bases between them. This CDR3 region has 13 residues. The DNA of the CDR3 is TGCAGTGCCTCGCCCGGGGGAGGCTATGGCTACACCTTC. It encodes CSASPGGGYGYTF.

The chain combines TRBV11-2 with TRBJ2-1; D is unclear. Germline CDR1 and CDR2: SGHAT and FQNNGV. Between the trimmed V and J ends, which lost 5 bases and 2 bases, there was a span of 10 bases. This CDR3 comprises 14 residues. The CDR3 loop is CASSLDATYNEQFF. The CDR3 nucleotides read TGTGCCAGCAGCCTTGACGCCACCTACAATGAGCAGTTCTTC.

This clonotype was counted a few times. CDR3: CASSQEGLAGGSLSYEQYF. For the CDR3, the DNA is TGTGCCAGCAGCCAAGAGGGACTAGCGGGGGGCTCCTTATCCTACGAGCAGTACTTC. This sequence joins TRBV4-2 and TRBJ2-7; 15 nucleotides match TRBD2. CDR3 length equals 19 residues. The germline gives CDR1 LGHNA, CDR2 YNFKEQ. After removal of 0 bases from V and 1 base from J, the junction contained 7 bases not matched to a gene.

This clonotype was seen at least ten times. The chain employs TRBV28 and TRBJ2-3, with D possibly called TRBD1 or TRBD2 (7 bases each). V was clipped by 5 bases and J by 1 base, with 22 bases between them. CDR1 is MDHEN, CDR2 SYDVKM, per germline. This CDR3 region has 18 residues. CDR3 DNA: TGTGCCAGCAGTCTCACTCAGCAGGGGGGGACTCGCACAGATACGCAGTATTTT. Translated, it gives CASSLTQQGGTRTDTQYF.

The chain is built from TRBV5-6 and TRBJ1-3; the D is unclear. The CDR3 has 16 amino acids. V lost 0 bases to trimming and J lost 0 bases, with 10 bases between them. CDR1 is SGHDT and CDR2 is YYEEEE in the germline V gene. The CDR3 reads CASSLGMGSSGNTIYF. CDR3 bases: TGTGCCAGCAGCTTGGGTATGGGTTCCTCTGGAAACACCATATATTTT.

The sample holds many counts of this clonotype. This could be a read error, since a much larger clone is one nucleotide away. V usage is TRBV12-3 or TRBV12-4 and J usage is TRBJ2-7; 8 positions match TRBD1. This CDR3 has 12 amino acids. The junction had 3 bases not matched to a gene; V was cut back by 6 bases and J by 5 bases. The CDR3 coding sequence is TGTGCCAGCAGCTCACAGGGGGACGAGCAGTACTTC. It translates to CASSSQGDEQYF.

This clonotype showed up many times. This chain connects TRBV28 to TRBJ2-7, with a tentative D call TRBD1 (6 bases). The germline V gene has CDR1 MDHEN and CDR2 SYDVKM. The CDR3 is made up of 15 amino acids. The V end was cut by 5 bases, the J end by 3 bases, with 17 bases between. The CDR3 DNA follows: TGTGCCAGCAGTCTAGCCGGGACAACGATCTACGAGCAGTACTTC. It translates to CASSLAGTTIYEQYF.

The chain links TRBV28 to TRBJ1-1, with D perhaps matching TRBD1 (5 bases). The germline V gene has CDR1 MDHEN and CDR2 SYDVKM. CDR3 length: 14 amino acids. V dropped 5 bases and J dropped 5 bases, with 15 bases sitting between them. This CDR3 is CASSGVGRGTEAFF. The CDR3 nucleotides read TGTGCCAGCAGTGGGGTGGGGCGCGGAACTGAAGCTTTCTTT.

This clonotype was seen only a few times. This chain uses TRBV6-5 with TRBJ2-7, with a possible D match to TRBD2 (6 bases). Germline assignment: CDR1 MNHEY and CDR2 SVGAGI. The CDR3 sequence is 17 residues long. Trimming stripped 2 bases from V and 3 bases from J, with 20 bases between. CDR3 in amino acids: CASSYGQGGSFFYEQYF. CDR3 nucleotide sequence: TGTGCCAGCAGTTACGGGCAGGGAGGCTCTTTTTTCTACGAGCAGTACTTC.

This clonotype appeared many times. The chain is built from TRBV6-2 or TRBV6-3 and TRBJ1-5, with D possibly matching TRBD1 (5 bases). The CDR3 is 15 residues long. Germline V lookup: CDR1 MNHEY, CDR2 SVGEGT. V lost 6 bases and J 0 bases, leaving 12 bases between the germline ends. Here the CDR3 reads CASRPGHVSNQPQHF. The CDR3 DNA follows: TGTGCCAGCAGGCCGGGGCACGTTAGCAATCAGCCCCAGCATTTT.